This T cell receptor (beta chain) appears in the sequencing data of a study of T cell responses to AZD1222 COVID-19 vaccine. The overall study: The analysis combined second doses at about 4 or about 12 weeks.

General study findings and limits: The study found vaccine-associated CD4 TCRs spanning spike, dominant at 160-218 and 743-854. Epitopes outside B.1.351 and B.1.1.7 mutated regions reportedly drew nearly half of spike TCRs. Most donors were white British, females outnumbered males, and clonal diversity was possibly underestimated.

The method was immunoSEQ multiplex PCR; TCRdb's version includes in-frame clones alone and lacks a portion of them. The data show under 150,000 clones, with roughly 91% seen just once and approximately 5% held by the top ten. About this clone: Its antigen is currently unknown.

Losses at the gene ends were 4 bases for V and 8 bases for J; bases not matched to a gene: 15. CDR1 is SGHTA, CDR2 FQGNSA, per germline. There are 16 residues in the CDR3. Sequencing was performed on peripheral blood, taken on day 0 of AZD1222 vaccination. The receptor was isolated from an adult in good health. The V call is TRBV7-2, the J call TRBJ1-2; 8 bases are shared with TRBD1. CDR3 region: CASSSVQGARVGGYTF. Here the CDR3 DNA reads TGTGCCAGCAGCTCAGTCCAGGGGGCGCGGGTTGGCGGCTACACCTTC. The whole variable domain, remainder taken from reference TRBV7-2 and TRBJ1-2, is GAGVSQSPSNKVTEKGKDVELRCDPISGHTALYWYRQSLGQGLEFLIYFQGNSAPDKSGLPSDRFSAERTGGSVSTLTIQRTQQEDSAVYLCASSSVQGARVGGYTFGSGTRLTVV.